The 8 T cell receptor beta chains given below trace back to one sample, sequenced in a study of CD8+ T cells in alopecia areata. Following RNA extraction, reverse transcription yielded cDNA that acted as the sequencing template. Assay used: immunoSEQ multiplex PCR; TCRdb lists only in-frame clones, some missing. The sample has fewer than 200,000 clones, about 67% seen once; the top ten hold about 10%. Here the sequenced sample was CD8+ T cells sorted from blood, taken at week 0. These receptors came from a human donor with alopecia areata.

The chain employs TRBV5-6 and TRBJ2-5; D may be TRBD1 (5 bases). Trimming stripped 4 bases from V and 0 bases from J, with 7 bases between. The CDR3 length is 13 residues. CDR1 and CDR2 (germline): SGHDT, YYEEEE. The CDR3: CASSDSYQETQYF. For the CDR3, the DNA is TGTGCCAGCAGCGACAGCTACCAAGAGACCCAGTACTTC.

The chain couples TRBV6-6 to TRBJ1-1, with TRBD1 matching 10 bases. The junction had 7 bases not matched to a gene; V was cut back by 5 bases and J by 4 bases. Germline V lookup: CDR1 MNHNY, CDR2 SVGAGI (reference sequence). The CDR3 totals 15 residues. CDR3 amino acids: CASSPRQGAPTEAFF. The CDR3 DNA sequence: TGTGCCAGCAGTCCAAGACAGGGGGCCCCCACTGAAGCTTTCTTT.

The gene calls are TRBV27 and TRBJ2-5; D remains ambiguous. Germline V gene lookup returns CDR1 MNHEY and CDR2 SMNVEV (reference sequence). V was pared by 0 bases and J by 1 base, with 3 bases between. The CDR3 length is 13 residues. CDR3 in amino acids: CASSLSVQETQYF. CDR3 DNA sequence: TGTGCCAGCAGTTTATCGGTCCAAGAGACCCAGTACTTC.

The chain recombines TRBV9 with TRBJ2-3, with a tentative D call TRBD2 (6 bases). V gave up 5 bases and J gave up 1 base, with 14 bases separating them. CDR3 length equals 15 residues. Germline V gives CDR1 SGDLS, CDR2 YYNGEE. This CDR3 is CASRRLDPGTDTQYF. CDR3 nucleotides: TGTGCCAGCAGGAGACTAGACCCGGGCACAGATACGCAGTATTTT.

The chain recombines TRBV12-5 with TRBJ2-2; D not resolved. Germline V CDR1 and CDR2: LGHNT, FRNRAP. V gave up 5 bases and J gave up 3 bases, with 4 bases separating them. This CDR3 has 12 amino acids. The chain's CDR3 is CASGPHTGELFF. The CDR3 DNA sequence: TGTGCTAGTGGTCCTCACACCGGGGAGCTGTTTTTT.

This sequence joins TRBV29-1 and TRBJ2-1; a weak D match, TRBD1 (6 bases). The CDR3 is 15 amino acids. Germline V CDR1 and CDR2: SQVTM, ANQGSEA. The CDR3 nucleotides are TGCAGTTCCCCAGGGGTAGGGAGCGTAAACAATGAGCAGTTCTTC. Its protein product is CSSPGVGSVNNEQFF.

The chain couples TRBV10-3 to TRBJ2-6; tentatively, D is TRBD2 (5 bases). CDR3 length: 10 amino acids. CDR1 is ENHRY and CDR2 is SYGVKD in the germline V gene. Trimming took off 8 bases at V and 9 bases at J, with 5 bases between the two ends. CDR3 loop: CAIAGNVLTF. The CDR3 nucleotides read TGTGCCATCGCGGGCAACGTCCTGACTTTC.

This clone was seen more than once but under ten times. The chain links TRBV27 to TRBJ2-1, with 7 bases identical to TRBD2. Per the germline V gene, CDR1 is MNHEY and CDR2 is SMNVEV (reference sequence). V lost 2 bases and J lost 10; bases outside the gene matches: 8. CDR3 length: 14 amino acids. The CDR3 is CASSLGLEAGEQFF. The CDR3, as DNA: TGTGCCAGCAGTTTAGGACTAGAGGCGGGGGAGCAGTTCTTC.